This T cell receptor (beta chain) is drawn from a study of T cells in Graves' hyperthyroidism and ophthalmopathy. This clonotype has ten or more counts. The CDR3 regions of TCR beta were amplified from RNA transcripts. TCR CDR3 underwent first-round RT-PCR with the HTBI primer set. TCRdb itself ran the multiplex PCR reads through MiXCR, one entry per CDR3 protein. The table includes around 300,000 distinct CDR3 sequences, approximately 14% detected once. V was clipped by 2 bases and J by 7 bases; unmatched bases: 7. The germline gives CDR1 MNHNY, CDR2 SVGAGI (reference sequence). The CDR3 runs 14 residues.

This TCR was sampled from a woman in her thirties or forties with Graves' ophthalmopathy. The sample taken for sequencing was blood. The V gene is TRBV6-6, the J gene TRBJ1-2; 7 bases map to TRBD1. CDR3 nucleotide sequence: TGTGCCAGCAGTTACAGAGGACAGGAGACTGGCTACACCTTC. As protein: CASSYRGQETGYTF.